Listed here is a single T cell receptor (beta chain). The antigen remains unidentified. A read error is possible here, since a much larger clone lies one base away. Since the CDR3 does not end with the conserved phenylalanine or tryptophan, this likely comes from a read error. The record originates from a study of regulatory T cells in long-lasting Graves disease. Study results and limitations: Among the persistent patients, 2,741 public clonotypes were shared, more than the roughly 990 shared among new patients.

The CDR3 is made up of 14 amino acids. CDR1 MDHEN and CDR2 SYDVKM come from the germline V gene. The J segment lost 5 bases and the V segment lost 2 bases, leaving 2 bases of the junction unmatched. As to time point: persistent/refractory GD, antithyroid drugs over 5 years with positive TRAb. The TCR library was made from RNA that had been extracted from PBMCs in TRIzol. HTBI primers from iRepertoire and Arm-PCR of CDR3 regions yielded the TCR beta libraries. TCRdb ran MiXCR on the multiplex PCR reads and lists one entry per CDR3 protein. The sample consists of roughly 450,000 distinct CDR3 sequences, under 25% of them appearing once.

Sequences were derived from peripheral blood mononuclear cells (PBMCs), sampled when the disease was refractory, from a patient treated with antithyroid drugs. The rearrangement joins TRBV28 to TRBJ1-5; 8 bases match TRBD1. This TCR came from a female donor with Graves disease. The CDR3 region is CASSLGTGYQPQHL. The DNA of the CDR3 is TGTGCCAGCAGTTTAGGGACAGGTTATCAGCCCCAGCATCTT.